The 20 T cell receptor beta chains listed next were all sequenced from one sample in a study of T cells after yellow fever vaccination. TCRdb itself ran the 5' RACE reads through MiXCR, one entry per CDR3 protein. The top ten clones hold roughly 10% of a sample with approximately 47,000 distinct CDR3 sequences, 5.5% to 8% of them seen once. The material was PBMCs, either bulk or a sorted T-cell subset (CD4+, CD8+, memory, or dextramer-sorted; not recorded which), obtained 45 days after the yellow fever booster vaccination. Receptors originate from a man aged 30-40 years who received the YFV17D yellow fever vaccine.

The chain combines TRBV10-3 with TRBJ1-3; no clear D gene. The CDR3 is 16 amino acids. V lost 3 bases to trimming and J lost 0 bases, with 12 bases between them. Germline CDR1 and CDR2: ENHRY and SYGVKD. CDR3 sequence: CAISDGRTSSGNTIYF. CDR3 coding DNA: TGTGCCATCAGTGACGGCAGAACAAGCTCTGGAAACACCATATATTTT.

V usage is TRBV4-2 and J usage is TRBJ1-2, with D possibly being TRBD1 (5 bases). Germline assignment: CDR1 LGHNA and CDR2 YNFKEQ. V was cut by 5 bases and J by 2 bases, with 12 bases left in between. The CDR3 runs 14 residues. The CDR3 DNA reads TGTGCCAGCAGCAAAGGGGATACGAACTATGGCTACACCTTC. Amino acids: CASSKGDTNYGYTF.

V is TRBV3-1 and J is TRBJ2-2, with D hard to call. CDR1 is LGHDT and CDR2 is YNNKEL in the germline V gene (reference sequence). Trimming cost V 7 bases and J 9 bases, with 21 bases left between them. This CDR3 has 15 residues. The CDR3 DNA reads TGTGCCAGCACCAAGCAGCTCGCTTGGACCCGGGAGCTGTTTTTT. This encodes CASTKQLAWTRELFF.

There are a few counts of this clonotype. This sequence joins TRBV27 and TRBJ1-5; D might be TRBD1 (6 bases). The V and J ends lost 4 bases and 5 bases respectively, with 21 bases between them. Germline CDR1 MNHEY, CDR2 SMNVEV (reference sequence). The length of the CDR3 is 17 residues. The DNA for the CDR3 is TGTGCCAGCAGTTCGAGAACAGGGATGACGTTCCATCAGCCCCAGCATTTT. Amino acids: CASSSRTGMTFHQPQHF.

This clonotype was seen at least ten times. The chain has TRBV12-3 or TRBV12-4 and TRBJ1-3; weak D call: TRBD1 (6 bases). The CDR3 has 12 residues. Trimming took 4 bases from V and 7 from J, leaving 8 bases between them. CDR3 DNA sequence: TGTGCCAGCAGTTACAGGGTTAACACCATATATTTT. This encodes CASSYRVNTIYF.

In this sample, this clonotype turned up many times. This rearrangement joins TRBV10-2 to TRBJ2-5; maybe TRBD1 (5 bases). Per the germline V gene, CDR1 is WSHSY and CDR2 is SAAADI. V gave up 8 bases and J gave up 1 base, with 8 bases separating them. This CDR3 is built from 12 residues. CDR3 nucleotide sequence: TGCGCCAGCTCTGGGGCCCAAGAGACCCAGTACTTC. Its translation is CASSGAQETQYF.

The sample holds many counts of this clonotype. This chain uses TRBV10-2 with TRBJ1-1; D may be TRBD1 (5 bases). Germline CDR1 is WSHSY and CDR2 is SAAADI. V was shortened by 4 bases and J by 5 bases, with 17 bases between the two germline ends. The CDR3 contains 15 residues. In DNA form, the CDR3 reads TGCGCCAGCAGTGTCTTCCGGGGCTTTGGGACTGAAGCTTTCTTT. It translates to CASSVFRGFGTEAFF.

V usage is TRBV9 and J usage is TRBJ2-6; no firm D call. The V end lost 4 bases, the J end lost 1 base, and 3 bases lay between the germline ends. The CDR3 is made up of 13 amino acids. Germline loops: CDR1 SGDLS, CDR2 YYNGEE. Written as DNA, the CDR3 is TGTGCCAGCAGCAGGTCTGGGGCCAACGTCCTGACTTTC. It yields the protein CASSRSGANVLTF. The entire variable domain, with the rest obtained from reference TRBV9 and TRBJ2-6, is as follows: DSGVTQTPKHLITATGQRVTLRCSPRSGDLSVYWYQQSLDQGLQFLIQYYNGEERAKGNILERFSAQQFPDLHSELNLSSLELGDSALYFCASSRSGANVLTFGAGSRLTVL.

In this sample, this clonotype turned up many times. The genes are TRBV6-2 or TRBV6-3 and TRBJ2-3; D is ambiguous. Germline CDR1 is MNHEY and CDR2 is SVGEGT. The CDR3 covers 9 residues. V was pared by 8 bases and J by 5 bases, with 2 bases between. The CDR3 spells CASGDTQYF. CDR3 DNA: TGTGCCAGCGGAGATACGCAGTATTTT.

This clonotype was counted a few times. The rearrangement uses TRBV20-1 and TRBJ2-3; 7 bases line up with TRBD1. V was pared by 6 bases and J by 4 bases, with 7 bases of the junction left unmatched. Germline loops: CDR1 DFQATT, CDR2 SNEGSKA (reference sequence). The CDR3 spans 13 residues. CDR3 residues: CSAKRGQSDTQYF. CDR3 sequence (DNA): TGCAGTGCAAAACGGGGACAGTCAGATACGCAGTATTTT.

At least ten counts were recorded for this clonotype. V gene TRBV19 combines with J gene TRBJ2-3; D may be TRBD1 (6 bases). V was clipped by 5 bases and J by 8 bases, with 14 bases between them. The CDR3 spans 13 residues. Per germline, CDR1 LNHDA and CDR2 SQIVND (reference sequence). In DNA form, the CDR3 reads TGTGCCAGTAGTGGCACAGGGTTGGGTACGCAGTATTTT. It is translated as CASSGTGLGTQYF.

This clonotype came up a few times. The chain combines TRBV12-3 or TRBV12-4 with TRBJ2-3; D remains ambiguous. V lost 3 bases to trimming and J lost 0 bases, with 10 bases between them. This CDR3 spans 15 amino acids. The CDR3 sequence is CASSFSRSSTDTQYF. Written as DNA, the CDR3 is TGTGCCAGCAGTTTCAGCCGCTCTAGCACAGATACGCAGTATTTT.

This clonotype was found many times. This sequence joins TRBV7-8 and TRBJ2-1; TRBD2 agrees at 7 bases. The CDR3 loop spans 16 amino acids. Per germline, CDR1 SGHVS and CDR2 FQNEAQ. V gave up 1 base and J gave up 4 bases; unmatched junction bases: 7. Here the CDR3 reads CASSLVGSGQYNEQFF. CDR3 nucleotide sequence: TGTGCCAGCAGCTTAGTTGGTAGCGGGCAATACAATGAGCAGTTCTTC.

This clonotype was recorded many times. This chain connects TRBV21-1 to TRBJ2-1. TRBV21-1 counts as a pseudogene. The CDR3 has 16 amino acids. The CDR3 DNA follows: TGTGCCAGCAGCAAAGCGACAGGGGGCTCCTACAATGAGCAGTTCTTC. Translating gives CASSKATGGSYNEQFF.

There are a few counts of this clonotype. The chain couples TRBV7-9 to TRBJ2-5; 9 nucleotides align to TRBD2. The CDR3 covers 15 residues. Trimming cost V 5 bases and J 5 bases; bases outside gene matches: 9. Germline V gene sequence: CDR1 SEHNR, CDR2 FQNEAQ (reference sequence). The CDR3 is CASSVGASGIETQYF. The CDR3 DNA reads as TGTGCCAGCAGCGTTGGTGCTAGCGGGATTGAGACCCAGTACTTC.

This clonotype was seen at least ten times. The chain couples TRBV7-2 to TRBJ2-7, with 8 bases identical to TRBD2. The CDR3 contains 15 residues. The V gene end was trimmed by 6 bases and the J gene end by 4 bases; junction bases not matched to a gene: 11. From germline, CDR1 is SGHTA and CDR2 FQGNSA. The CDR3 sequence: CASSSRIAGRYEQYF. As DNA, the CDR3 is TGTGCCAGCAGTTCAAGGATAGCGGGACGGTACGAGCAGTACTTC.

V gene TRBV28 combines with J gene TRBJ2-2, with 10 nucleotides matching TRBD2. The CDR3 loop spans 15 amino acids. Trimming took 5 bases from V and 5 from J; bases not matched to a gene: 5. Germline V gives CDR1 MDHEN, CDR2 SYDVKM. DNA for the CDR3: TGTGCCAGCAGTGAATTAGCGGGAGGAACCGGGGAGCTGTTTTTT. Amino acid sequence: CASSELAGGTGELFF.

This clonotype came up a few times. The CDR3 here is CASSLTGTYEQYF. The CDR3 DNA follows: TGTGCCAGCAGCCTGACAGGCACCTACGAGCAGTACTTC. The V gene is TRBV7-2, the J gene TRBJ2-7, with D possibly matching TRBD1 (6 bases). This CDR3 spans 13 amino acids. Germline V gene lookup returns CDR1 SGHTA and CDR2 FQGNSA. The V end lost 5 bases, the J end lost 2 bases, and 10 bases lay between the germline ends.

This clonotype was observed many times. V and J are TRBV19 and TRBJ2-3, with TRBD1 identical over 7 bases. V lost 7 bases to trimming and J lost 8 bases; unmatched junction nucleotides: 6. Germline V gene lookup returns CDR1 LNHDA and CDR2 SQIVND (reference sequence). The CDR3 covers 12 residues. The CDR3: CASTRDSGTQYF. The CDR3 DNA reads as TGTGCCAGTACCCGGGACAGCGGTACGCAGTATTTT.

Many counts were recorded for this clonotype. V is TRBV29-1 and J is TRBJ2-3; 11 bases fit TRBD2. Trimming at V came to 5 bases and at J to 1 base, leaving 2 bases not matched to a gene. In germline, CDR1 is SQVTM, CDR2 ANQGSEA. CDR3 length: 14 amino acids. This CDR3 reads CSVQTSGGTDTQYF. CDR3 coding DNA: TGCAGCGTTCAGACTAGCGGGGGCACAGATACGCAGTATTTT.